This T cell receptor beta chain derives from a study of cytomegalovirus exposure and HLA in healthy donors. This CDR3 region has 14 residues. The J segment lost 2 bases and the V segment lost 5 bases, leaving 4 bases of the junction unmatched. Germline V gives CDR1 ENHRY, CDR2 SYGVKD. Study-level findings and limits: According to the study, around 150 TCR beta chains were cytomegalovirus-associated. Testing in vitro showed a few CMV-associated chains specific for CMV antigens. The majority of TCR sequences were rare, yet some public TCRs appeared in many donors.

About this clone: Its cognate antigen is unknown.

Some clones are missing from TCRdb's copy, which holds only in-frame ones; the method was immunoSEQ multiplex PCR. The data hold roughly 140,000 clones, with less than 90% observed a single time. The chain couples TRBV10-3 to TRBJ2-5; 8 positions agree with TRBD1. Sequenced material: PBMCs. The source is a woman aged 18 to 35 in good health and CMV-seropositive. The chain's CDR3 is CAISSDRGQETQYF. CDR3 DNA sequence: TGTGCCATCAGTTCAGACAGGGGACAAGAGACCCAGTACTTC.